What follows is one T cell receptor (beta chain) and its context. The target of this receptor is not known. The input lacks base qualities; no much larger clone sits a single base away. The source of the sample is a study of PD-1 blockade in classical Hodgkin lymphoma (dated by TCRdb to the early 2020s). For context, the study as a whole: Nivolumab dosing was 3 mg/kg intravenously every 2 weeks, continuing until either disease progression or unacceptable toxicity. To define a peripheral blood immune signature of response to PD-1 blockade in classical Hodgkin lymphoma, the study combined TCR beta sequencing with CyTOF. Beyond this particular receptor, the publication reports: Lower diversity was observed in patients in whom nivolumab was started less than 1 year after ASCT, and these patients were excluded from later analyses so that confounding by immune reconstitution would be avoided. The study was restricted to a single clinical trial cohort, and the causes of repertoire differences, possibly disease activity or prior therapy, were left undefined. By C4D1, a significant rise was seen in CD4+ TCR diversity but not in CD8+ TCR diversity (p=0.0027 vs p=0.16), and the rise was most apparent among complete responders (p=0.02). Baseline TCR diversity was reported as lower in newly diagnosed patients than in healthy donors, and lower still in relapsed/refractory patients. Trial patients achieving complete response had baseline diversity similar to newly diagnosed patients, whereas partial responders and progressors had significantly lower diversity.

Genomic DNA was isolated using the Qiagen DNeasy kit from unsorted PBMCs as well as from negatively selected CD4+ and CD8+ fractions. Using primers that anneal to V and J segments, immunoSEQ multiplex PCR amplified the TCR beta CDR3 regions. A synthetic immune receptor repertoire was used to minimize amplification bias, and any residual bias was removed computationally once sequencing was done. Per the authors' processing: Repertoire diversity was quantified as the Shannon entropy index using custom Python scripts. Unsorted, CD4+ and CD8+ repertoires were analyzed separately, except in combined analyses where CD4+ and CD8+ sequences were merged in silico. A clone counted as expanded when the clone's frequency after treatment rose at least 2-fold relative to C1D1, and clones undetected at baseline were given a pseudocount of 0.5. Clones with 0 or 1 copy at C1D1 were classified as singleton clones, and clones with 2 or more copies were classified as non-singleton clones. Clones expanded in unsorted samples were annotated as CD4+, CD8+ or unknown by matching protein sequences in sorted samples from the same patient. Wilcoxon tests were applied to paired samples to test diversity changes from C1D1 to C4D1. Held by TCRdb, this immuneACCESS table contains in-frame sequences only and omits some clones. Under half of the omission traces to an unresolved V gene where checked; the cause of the rest is unknown. V and J calls and clone size are given by that table; D and trimming were obtained from the DNA. This sample lists some 12,000 clones; roughly four fifths were detected once. 4.5% to 7% of the sample is taken by the ten largest.

The CDR3, cysteine through phenylalanine, is 17 amino acids long. The CDR3 DNA has 51 bases and is translated from base 1. Per the germline V gene (reference sequence), MNHEY is the CDR1 and SMNVEV is the CDR2. V is pruned by 4 bases and J by 0 bases, leaving 8 bases of the junction without a gene match. The meaning of the sample's time point label: cycle 2 day 1 (C2D1) of nivolumab. Every trial patient had relapsed after autologous stem cell transplantation, and cohorts A, B and C differed in prior brentuximab vedotin exposure. The trial cohort comprised approximately 55 patients with relapsed/refractory classical Hodgkin lymphoma whose best overall responses were complete response, partial response or progressive disease. Single-agent nivolumab was administered to trial patients in the multi-cohort phase II CheckMate 205 trial. An independent review committee assessed best overall response using the 2007 International Working Group response criteria. PBMCs from the trial were collected at three points: immediately before nivolumab initiation (C1D1), and during therapy at cycle 2 day 1 and cycle 4 day 1. Peripheral blood was collected in 8 mL Vacutainer Cell Preparation Tubes, from which PBMCs were isolated by centrifugation and then cryopreserved.

The sequence was collected from a human donor with classical Hodgkin lymphoma. This sample comprised peripheral blood mononuclear cells (PBMCs), obtained before the second cycle of nivolumab. Recombination connected TRBV27 to TRBJ1-3, with TRBD1 matching 8 junction bases. The CDR3 here reads CASSSGQGFLSGNTIYF. The nucleotides are TGTGCCAGCAGTTCAGGACAGGGCTTTCTCTCTGGAAACACCATATATTTT.